Many counts were recorded for the clone carrying this TCR beta chain. Amplification targeted TCR beta CDR3 regions from RNA transcripts. The HTBI set primed first-round TCR CDR3 RT-PCR. TCRdb re-called the multiplex PCR reads with MiXCR, one entry per CDR3 protein. The repertoire holds over 700,000 distinct CDR3 sequences, with about 38% as singletons. These data are taken from a study of T cells in Graves' hyperthyroidism and ophthalmopathy. Diagnoses rested on clinical symptoms, serum thyroxine and TRAb, thyroid ultrasound and orbital computed tomography. Material: blood. The clonotype originates from a man between 18 and 35 years old with Graves' hyperthyroidism.

The CDR3 here is CASSYNRVNYGYTF. The CDR3 DNA sequence: TGTGCCAGCAGTTACAACAGGGTTAACTATGGCTACACCTTC. The J gene is TRBJ1-2, the V gene TRBV6-5; TRBD1 is a possible D gene (6 bases). The CDR3 totals 14 residues. Germline V gene data show CDR1 as MNHEY and CDR2 as SVGAGI. V shed 2 bases and J shed 1 base, with 8 bases lying between them.